The present T cell receptor beta chain was sequenced within a study of T cell responses to AZD1222 COVID-19 vaccine. The study's findings and limits: Elevations in Spike-specific TCR breadth and depth followed administration of two AZD1222 doses. Clonal diversity was possibly underestimated, and white British individuals and females predominated among donors.

On this clone itself: Its target is not known.

Generated by immunoSEQ multiplex PCR, the TCRdb table keeps only in-frame clones and is missing some. The sample contains roughly 120,000 clones, 80% to 90% of which appear only once. Germline V gene sequence: CDR1 SEHNR, CDR2 FQNEAQ (reference sequence). V lost 1 base, J lost 0 bases, and 9 bases lay in between. The CDR3 is made up of 15 amino acids. This TCR was sampled from an adult in good health. The starting material was peripheral blood, obtained on day 0 of AZD1222 vaccination. The genes are TRBV7-9 and TRBJ1-2; no definite D call. The CDR3 loop is CASSLVAFSNYGYTF. The CDR3 DNA is TGTGCCAGCAGCTTAGTTGCCTTCTCTAACTATGGCTACACCTTC.